This T cell receptor beta chain was documented in a study of metastatic and nonmetastatic thyroid tumors. The wider study: Repertoire comparisons spanned blood and tumor or nodule tissue from malignant and benign thyroid patients.

Original handling: Clinicopathological groups differed in CDR3, with these differences serving to build a distant-metastasis classifier for papillary thyroid cancer. With MiXCR, TCRdb reprocessed the PCR reads. TCRdb assigned the V and J calls; the authors' analysis was not used. The sample shows 50,000 or so clones, about 25% of them seen only once. Until they underwent thyroid surgery, no patient had received any treatment. Study-wide results and limits: Reportedly, malignant thyroid tumors had significantly higher TCR beta diversity than benign nodules, in blood and tumor.

With regard to this clone: Its specificity is not known.

The receptor's source is a male donor with papillary thyroid cancer or a benign thyroid nodule (not recorded which). Some clones in this sample may be carry-over from other donors' samples. The specimen sequenced was blood.

This CDR3 reads CASSSGGGGSDTGELFF. In nucleotides, the CDR3 is TGTGCCAGCAGCTCTGGTGGGGGCGGCTCTGACACCGGGGAGCTGTTTTTT. The V gene is TRBV5-4, the J gene TRBJ2-2; D perhaps matches TRBD1 (6 bases). The CDR3 has 17 residues. Looked up from germline, CDR1 is SGHNT and CDR2 is YYREEE (reference sequence). The ends were cut back, 3 bases at V and 3 bases at J, with 18 bases in the middle.